The clone carrying this T cell receptor (beta chain) appeared a few times. Its antigen remains unknown. This specimen belongs to a study of CD8+CD57+ T cells in acquired aplastic anemia. The wider study: Healthy donors yielded some 10 million CD4+ cell reads on average.

Trimming cost V 3 bases and J 4 bases, with 12 bases left between them. Germline values: CDR1 LNHDA, CDR2 SQIVND (reference sequence). The CDR3 has 14 amino acids. Notes on the study in general: The number of CD8+ CDR3 sequences shared by patients and controls was roughly 31.

CDR3 and TCR beta VDJ profiling relied on a genomic DNA template. TCRdb ran MiXCR on the reads and lists one entry per CDR3 protein. The sample lists roughly 160,000 distinct CDR3 sequences; just under 65% were seen once. The sequence came from a human donor in good health. The sequencing sample was made of sorted CD4+, CD8+, or CD8+CD57+ T cells (not recorded which) from PBMCs. The chain has TRBV19 and TRBJ1-1; a possible D gene is TRBD1 (5 bases). The CDR3: CASSMGVRGTEAFF. As DNA, the CDR3 is TGTGCCAGTAGTATGGGGGTGCGGGGCACTGAAGCTTTCTTT. Supplemented by reference TRBV19 and TRBJ1-1, the full variable domain reads DGGITQSPKYLFRKEGQNVTLSCEQNLNHDAMYWYRQDPGQGLRLIYYSQIVNDFQKGDIAEGYSVSREKKESFPLTVTSAQKNPTAFYLCASSMGVRGTEAFFGQGTRLTVV.